These 28 T cell receptor beta chains share one sample of origin, sequenced in a study of T cell changes during pregnancy in multiple sclerosis. Repertoires were generated with immunoSEQ multiplex PCR, while TCRdb's copy carries only in-frame clones and drops some. The sample has about 64,000 clones, approximately 96% seen once. The sequencing used CD8+ T cells from peripheral blood mononuclear cells, collected after pregnancy. The origin of the receptors is a female donor with multiple sclerosis, enrolled in a pregnancy study.

The chain employs TRBV9 and TRBJ2-5; 8 bases are a match to TRBD2. CDR3 length: 15 residues. Losses at the gene ends were 0 bases for V and 4 bases for J; bases not matched to a gene: 5. Germline V gives CDR1 SGDLS, CDR2 YYNGEE. The CDR3 sequence is CASSVDGRAPETQYF. For the CDR3, the DNA is TGTGCCAGCAGCGTAGACGGGAGGGCCCCAGAGACCCAGTACTTC.

The genes are TRBV5-1 and TRBJ2-2; D ambiguous. This CDR3 spans 16 amino acids. V shed 4 bases and J shed 0 bases, with 13 bases lying between them. CDR1 and CDR2 from the germline V gene are SGHRS and YFSETQ. The CDR3 region is CASSPRVFANTGELFF. The CDR3 DNA reads TGCGCCAGCAGCCCACGGGTTTTCGCGAACACCGGGGAGCTGTTTTTT.

V usage is TRBV12-5 and J usage is TRBJ1-1; D perhaps matches TRBD1 (5 bases). CDR3 size: 11 residues. CDR1 is LGHNT and CDR2 is FRNRAP in the germline V gene. V lost 6 bases to trimming and J lost 7 bases, with 9 bases between them. Written as DNA, the CDR3 is TGTGCTAGTGGGACGGGGGTTGAAGCTTTCTTT. This translates into CASGTGVEAFF.

The chain recombines TRBV19 with TRBJ2-7, with 8 bases matching TRBD2. There are 15 residues in the CDR3. V was clipped by 5 bases and J by 1 base; unmatched bases: 7. Germline V lookup: CDR1 LNHDA, CDR2 SQIVND (reference sequence). In nucleotides, the CDR3 is TGTGCCAGTAGTTTTAGTAGCGGGACGTCCTACGAGCAGTACTTC. This sequence encodes CASSFSSGTSYEQYF.

The rearrangement uses TRBV2 and TRBJ1-1; 8 bases line up with TRBD1. The CDR3 is made up of 15 amino acids. CDR1 and CDR2 from the germline V gene are SNHLY and FYNNEI. V was pared by 8 bases and J by 0 bases, with 8 bases of the junction left unmatched. CDR3 loop: CASGPRDRMNTEAFF. DNA for the CDR3: TGTGCCAGCGGCCCCCGGGACAGGATGAACACTGAAGCTTTCTTT.

This clone occurred once. The chain joins TRBV7-9 to TRBJ2-7; 7 bases match TRBD2. CDR3 length: 15 amino acids. Germline lookup yields CDR1 SEHNR and CDR2 FQNEAQ (reference sequence). With V trimmed by 2 bases and J by 4 bases, 8 bases remained unmatched. CDR3 protein: CASSLSGNEEYEQYF. The CDR3 nucleotides are TGTGCCAGCAGCTTAAGCGGGAACGAGGAGTACGAGCAGTACTTC.

This chain links TRBV7-9 with TRBJ2-1; D is possibly TRBD1 (5 bases). Germline V gene data show CDR1 as SEHNR and CDR2 as FQNEAQ (reference sequence). V shed 0 bases and J shed 4 bases, with 10 bases lying between them. CDR3 size: 15 residues. CDR3 in amino acids: CASSLAQGGYNEQFF. The CDR3 bases are TGTGCCAGCAGCTTAGCCCAGGGTGGGTACAATGAGCAGTTCTTC.

The chain carries TRBV18 and TRBJ2-7; D is unclear. The CDR3 is 17 amino acids. CDR1 and CDR2 from the germline V gene are KGHSH and LQKENI. V lost 6 bases to trimming and J lost 7 bases, with 28 bases between them. This CDR3 reads CASSQIDGVLTDGEQYF. The CDR3 bases are TGTGCCAGCTCCCAAATCGACGGTGTATTGACTGACGGAGAGCAGTACTTC.

J is TRBJ2-1 and V is TRBV6-5, with TRBD2 matching 12 bases. Germline CDR1 reads MNHEY; CDR2 reads SVGAGI. CDR3 length: 15 residues. V gave up 3 bases and J gave up 9 bases; unmatched junction bases: 6. In DNA, the CDR3 is TGTGCCAGCAGTTATTTGACTAGCGGGAGTAGTGAGCAGTTCTTC. Its protein product is CASSYLTSGSSEQFF.

The chain uses TRBV15 and TRBJ2-3, with 8 positions matching TRBD2. The CDR3 extends over 16 amino acids. Germline loops: CDR1 LNHNV, CDR2 YYDKDF (reference sequence). The trim removed 0 bases at V and 4 bases at J, leaving 6 bases unmatched. The CDR3 coding sequence is TGTGCCACCAGCAGAGATCGGGGACTAGTTTCAGATACGCAGTATTTT. It encodes CATSRDRGLVSDTQYF.

This chain uses TRBV28 with TRBJ1-5, with D perhaps matching TRBD1 (6 bases). Germline lookup yields CDR1 MDHEN and CDR2 SYDVKM. V was shortened by 6 bases and J by 0 bases, with 18 bases between the two germline ends. The CDR3 totals 17 residues. CDR3 in amino acids: CASRPRPGGVSNQPQHF. CDR3 DNA sequence: TGTGCCAGCAGACCTCGTCCGGGGGGCGTTAGCAATCAGCCCCAGCATTTT. Full variable domain (remainder filled in from reference TRBV28 and TRBJ1-5): DVKVTQSSRYLVKRTGEKVFLECVQDMDHENMFWYRQDPGLGLRLIYFSYDVKMKEKGDIPEGYSVSREKKERFSLILESASTNQTSMYLCASRPRPGGVSNQPQHFGDGTRLSIL.

The rearrangement joins TRBV25-1 to TRBJ1-2; maybe TRBD1 (6 bases). The CDR3 length is 17 residues. V was cut by 2 bases and J by 6 bases, with 22 bases left in between. The V gene's germline CDR1 is MGHDK and CDR2 SYGVNS. CDR3 region: CASSETGGVGQPNGYTF. CDR3 nucleotides: TGTGCCAGCAGTGAAACGGGTGGGGTGGGACAACCTAATGGCTACACCTTC.

This chain connects TRBV19 to TRBJ1-5, with a weak D call TRBD1 (5 bases). CDR1 LNHDA and CDR2 SQIVND come from the germline V gene (reference sequence). Trimming cost V 1 base and J 7 bases, with 20 bases left between them. The CDR3 covers 17 residues. CDR3 region: CASSIAHGRVVGQPQHF. CDR3 nucleotides: TGTGCCAGTAGTATAGCCCACGGCAGGGTGGTGGGACAGCCCCAGCATTTT.

V usage is TRBV5-1 and J usage is TRBJ2-6; perhaps TRBD1 as D (5 bases). V was clipped by 3 bases and J by 0 bases, with 22 bases between them. The germline CDR1 and CDR2 sequences are SGHRS and YFSETQ. This CDR3 has 20 amino acids. This CDR3 is CASSYRTNIGTVSGANVLTF. The CDR3 coding sequence is TGCGCCAGCAGCTATCGGACAAATATAGGAACAGTCTCTGGGGCCAACGTCCTGACTTTC. The full variable domain, in which reference TRBV5-1 and TRBJ2-6 provide the parts outside the CDR3, is KAGVTQTPRYLIKTRGQQVTLSCSPISGHRSVSWYQQTPGQGLQFLFEYFSETQRNKGNFPGRFSGRQFSNSRSEMNVSTLELGDSALYLCASSYRTNIGTVSGANVLTFGAGSRLTVL.

The V gene is TRBV28, the J gene TRBJ1-1; 8 bases are a match to TRBD1. CDR3 length: 14 residues. The junction had 2 bases not matched to a gene; V was cut back by 2 bases and J by 3 bases. CDR1 is MDHEN and CDR2 is SYDVKM in the germline V gene. CDR3 coding DNA: TGTGCCAGCAGTTTACAGGGGGCAGACACTGAAGCTTTCTTT. It encodes CASSLQGADTEAFF.

This chain joins TRBV29-1 and TRBJ2-5, with 8 bases fitting TRBD2. The closer fit of TRBJ2-7 to the DNA end suggests the J call may be wrong. Germline V lookup: CDR1 SQVTM, CDR2 ANQGSEA. This CDR3 contains 13 residues. CDR3 residues: CSATSDPSYEQYF. For the CDR3, the DNA is TGCAGCGCGACTAGCGACCCATCCTACGAGCAGTACTTC.

The CDR3 coding sequence is TGTGCCAGCAGCCCGTATACCGACACGTATAATGAAAAACTGTTTTTT. Its translation: CASSPYTDTYNEKLFF. The chain combines TRBV7-8 with TRBJ1-4; unclear D gene. V gave up 5 bases and J gave up 4 bases, with 17 bases separating them. Per the germline V gene, CDR1 is SGHVS and CDR2 is FQNEAQ. This CDR3 has 16 amino acids.

The CDR3 loop is CASSPDRGLNTEAFF. CDR3 sequence (DNA): TGTGCCAGCAGCCCCGACCGGGGATTGAACACTGAAGCTTTCTTT. The V call is TRBV7-3, the J call TRBJ1-1; no clear D. There are 15 residues in the CDR3. The germline gives CDR1 SGHTA, CDR2 FQGTGA. Trimming cost V 5 bases and J 0 bases, with 13 bases left between them. Using reference TRBV7-3 and TRBJ1-1 for the parts outside the CDR3, the full variable domain is GAGVSQTPSNKVTEKGKYVELRCDPISGHTALYWYRQSLGQGPEFLIYFQGTGAADDSGLPNDRFFAVRPEGSVSTLKIQRTERGDSAVYLCASSPDRGLNTEAFFGQGTRLTVV.

V usage is TRBV6-1 and J usage is TRBJ2-3; 7 positions agree with TRBD1. The germline CDR1 and CDR2 sequences are MNHNS and SASEGT. This CDR3 is 15 amino acids long. Trimming took 7 bases from V and 2 from J; bases not matched to a gene: 9. CDR3 amino acids: CASTGTASYTDTQYF. CDR3 nucleotides: TGTGCCAGCACGGGGACAGCCTCGTACACAGATACGCAGTATTTT.

This clone counts as medium-sized. The rearrangement links TRBV19 to TRBJ1-1; 9 bases agree with TRBD1. V dropped 5 bases and J dropped 5; count of bases not matched to a gene: 6. Looked up from germline, CDR1 is LNHDA and CDR2 is SQIVND (reference sequence). This CDR3 contains 14 residues. The chain's CDR3 is CASSLGQGRTEAFF. The CDR3 DNA is TGTGCCAGTAGTCTGGGACAGGGTCGGACTGAAGCTTTCTTT.

This clone was seen only once. The genes are TRBV7-2 and TRBJ1-1, with D possibly TRBD1 on 6 matching bases. CDR1 and CDR2 (germline): SGHTA, FQGNSA. The CDR3 has 16 amino acids. The germline V and J ends were trimmed by 5 bases and 0 bases, with 16 bases remaining between them. CDR3 DNA sequence: TGTGCCAGCAGCCTCGGTGGGGGCAGGATGAACACTGAAGCTTTCTTT. It encodes CASSLGGGRMNTEAFF.

J is TRBJ1-1 and V is TRBV21-1; the table's D call, TRBD1, has no DNA check behind it. TRBV21-1 counts as a pseudogene. The CDR3 sequence is 13 residues long. CDR3 sequence (DNA): TGTGCCAGCAGACAGGGAATGAACACTGAAGCTTTCTTT. This codes for CASRQGMNTEAFF.

This chain connects TRBV9 to TRBJ2-3; weak D call: TRBD1 (5 bases). The length of the CDR3 is 14 residues. CDR1 is SGDLS and CDR2 is YYNGEE in the germline V gene. V lost 0 bases and J 2 bases, leaving 7 bases between the germline ends. The CDR3: CASSVEGYTDTQYF. The CDR3 coding sequence is TGTGCCAGCAGCGTAGAGGGGTACACAGATACGCAGTATTTT.

The chain recombines TRBV12-2 with TRBJ2-2; TRBD1, the D gene given by the table, was not confirmed from the DNA. TRBV12-2 is shown as a pseudogene. CDR3 length: 17 residues. CDR3 coding DNA: TGTGCAAGTCGACACTCTCGCAGGGAAGCGACCACCGGGGAGCTGTTTTTT. Protein product: CASRHSRREATTGELFF.

The chain couples TRBV21-1 to TRBJ1-1. TRBV21-1 is given as a pseudogene. The CDR3 has 16 residues. Here the CDR3 reads CASSKRRGVKSTEAFF. The CDR3 DNA follows: TGTGCCAGCAGCAAAAGGAGGGGTGTTAAGAGCACTGAAGCTTTCTTT.

This clone was counted once. The V call is TRBV27, the J call TRBJ1-2, with TRBD1 identical over 7 bases. Germline CDR1 and CDR2: MNHEY and SMNVEV (reference sequence). CDR3 length: 15 residues. V trimming: 0 bases; J trimming: 5 bases; junction bases outside the gene matches: 6. The CDR3 DNA reads as TGTGCCAGCAGTTTATCGAGGGACAGAGCTTATGGCTACACCTTC. Translated, it gives CASSLSRDRAYGYTF.

The chain has TRBV29-1 and TRBJ1-2; the D is unclear. Between the trimmed V and J ends, which lost 3 bases and 4 bases, there was a span of 9 bases. The CDR3 spans 12 residues. The germline gives CDR1 SQVTM, CDR2 ANQGSEA. Here the CDR3 reads CSVDRTLYGYTF. DNA of the CDR3: TGCAGCGTTGATAGGACTCTCTATGGCTACACCTTC.

This clone appeared a single time. The CDR3 DNA sequence: TGTGCCAGCAGGGCGGGAGGGCCGAGGGAGCAGTACTTC. Translated: CASRAGGPREQYF. This chain uses TRBV27 with TRBJ2-7, with 9 nucleotides matching TRBD2. Germline lookup yields CDR1 MNHEY and CDR2 SMNVEV (reference sequence). CDR3 size: 13 residues. The J segment lost 7 bases and the V segment lost 6 bases, leaving 7 bases of the junction unmatched.